This T cell receptor (beta chain) stems from a study of monozygotic twins with inflammatory bowel disease. The V gene's germline CDR1 is MNHEY and CDR2 SVGEGT. The CDR3 has 14 amino acids. TCRdb re-called the 5' RACE reads and catalogs CDR3 proteins one per entry, DNA excluded. Seen in this sample are approximately 400,000 distinct CDR3 sequences; the ten most common clones hold 2.5% to 3%. The rearrangement joins TRBV6-2 or TRBV6-3 to TRBJ1-1. Sequencing was done on a sample of blood. This sequence originates from a human donor with ulcerative colitis or Crohn's disease, or a healthy co-twin of an affected twin (not recorded which). The CDR3 loop reads CASSWSLLNTEAFF.